The rows below give T cell receptor beta chains drawn from one sample of a study of cytomegalovirus exposure and HLA in healthy donors. Only in-frame clones appear in the TCRdb table, and some are missing; sequencing was by immunoSEQ multiplex PCR. The table lists some 130,000 clones, around 72% of them singletons, with 4.2% in the top ten. The specimen sequenced was PBMCs. All receptors derive from a man in his forties or fifties in good health and CMV-seropositive. CDR3s include the opening cysteine and the closing phenylalanine or tryptophan. D genes are given only for firm matches. Not all rows give a size; the values are once, few, many and, for expanded clones, a class.

v_gene	d_gene	abundance	j_gene	CDR3nt	CDR3aa
TRBV2	-	few	TRBJ2-3	TGTGCCAGCCGGGACAGGGGCGGGAGGGCCCGGGATACGCAGTATTTT	CASRDRGGRARDTQYF
TRBV5-1	-	once	TRBJ2-5	TGCGCCAGCAGCTTGGCGGCATCGGGTCTGCGGTACTTC	CASSLAASGLRYF
TRBV4-2	TRBD1	-	TRBJ1-3	TGTGCCAGCAGCCGGACAGGCGATTACTCTGGAAACACCATATATTTT	CASSRTGDYSGNTIYF
TRBV7-6	TRBD1	-	TRBJ2-5	TGTGCCAGCAGCTGGGGACAGCAAGAGACCCAGTACTTC	CASSWGQQETQYF
TRBV6-5	-	few	TRBJ2-7	TGTGCCAGCAGGAGAACTCCCACCTCCTACGAGCAGTACTTC	CASRRTPTSYEQYF
TRBV4-1	TRBD1	-	TRBJ1-4	TGCGCCAGCAGCCATGGGACAGTTAATGAAAAACTGTTTTTT	CASSHGTVNEKLFF
TRBV4-1	-	-	TRBJ1-4	TGCGCCAGCAGCCAAGAAGGACAGTCCAGAGGAAAACTGTTTTTT	CASSQEGQSRGKLFF
TRBV19	TRBD1	-	TRBJ2-5	TGTGCCAGTAGTCGGGACAGCCATCAAGAGACCCAGTACTTC	CASSRDSHQETQYF
TRBV7-2	-	once	TRBJ1-5	TGTGCCAGCAGTTCAGGGGACCAGCCCCAGCATTTT	CASSSGDQPQHF
TRBV5-6	-	-	TRBJ1-5	TGTGCCAGCAGCTTGGTCAGGGACTGGAGTCAGCCCCAGCATTTT	CASSLVRDWSQPQHF
TRBV10-3	TRBD1	many	TRBJ2-7	TGTGCCAGCCAGGGACAGCTGACCTACGAGCAGTACTTC	CASQGQLTYEQYF
TRBV2	TRBD1	many	TRBJ2-7	TGTGCCAGCAATCAGGGGGCTAGGTCCTACGAGCAGTACTTC	CASNQGARSYEQYF
TRBV5-6	-	-	TRBJ1-2	TGTGCCAGCAGCTTGGGGTCCGGTGGCTACACCTTC	CASSLGSGGYTF
TRBV5-1	-	-	TRBJ1-1	TGCGCCAGCAGCTTGGGATCGGTGAACACTGAAGCTTTCTTT	CASSLGSVNTEAFF
TRBV7-3	TRBD1	-	TRBJ2-3	TGTGCCAGCAGCTGGACAGGGTCTAGCACAGATACGCAGTATTTT	CASSWTGSSTDTQYF